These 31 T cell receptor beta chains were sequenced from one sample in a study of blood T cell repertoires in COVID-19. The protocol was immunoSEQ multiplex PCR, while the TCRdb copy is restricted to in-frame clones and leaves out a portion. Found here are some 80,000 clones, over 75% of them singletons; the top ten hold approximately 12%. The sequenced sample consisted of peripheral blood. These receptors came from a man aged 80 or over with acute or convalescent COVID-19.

The CDR3 region has the DNA TGTGCCATCAGCGCCGGACAGGGAAAGTCTGGAAACACCATATATTTT. Its translation is CAISAGQGKSGNTIYF. This sequence joins TRBV10-3 and TRBJ1-3; 8 bases align to TRBD1. Germline V CDR1 and CDR2: ENHRY, SYGVKD. V was pared by 6 bases and J by 1 base, with 8 bases of the junction left unmatched. This CDR3 has 16 amino acids.

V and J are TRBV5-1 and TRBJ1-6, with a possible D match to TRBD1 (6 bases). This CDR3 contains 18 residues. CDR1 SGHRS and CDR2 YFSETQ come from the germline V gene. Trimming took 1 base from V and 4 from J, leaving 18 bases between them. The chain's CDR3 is CASSLQIRTAEYNSPLHF. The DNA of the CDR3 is TGCGCCAGCAGCTTGCAGATACGGACAGCTGAGTATAATTCACCCCTCCACTTT.

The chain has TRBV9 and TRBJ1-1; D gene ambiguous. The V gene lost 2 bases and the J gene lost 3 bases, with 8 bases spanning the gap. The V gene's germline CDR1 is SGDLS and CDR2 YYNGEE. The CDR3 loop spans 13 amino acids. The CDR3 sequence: CASSVMRDTEAFF. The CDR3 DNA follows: TGTGCCAGCAGCGTTATGAGGGACACTGAAGCTTTCTTT. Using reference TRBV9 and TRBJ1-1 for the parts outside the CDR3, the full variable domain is DSGVTQTPKHLITATGQRVTLRCSPRSGDLSVYWYQQSLDQGLQFLIQYYNGEERAKGNILERFSAQQFPDLHSELNLSSLELGDSALYFCASSVMRDTEAFFGQGTRLTVV.

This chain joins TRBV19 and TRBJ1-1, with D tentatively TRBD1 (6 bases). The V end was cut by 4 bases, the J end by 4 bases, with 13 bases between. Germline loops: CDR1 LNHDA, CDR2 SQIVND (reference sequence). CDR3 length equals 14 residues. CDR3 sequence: CASSNLQGGTEAFF. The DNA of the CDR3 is TGTGCCAGTAGTAACTTACAGGGCGGCACTGAAGCTTTCTTT.

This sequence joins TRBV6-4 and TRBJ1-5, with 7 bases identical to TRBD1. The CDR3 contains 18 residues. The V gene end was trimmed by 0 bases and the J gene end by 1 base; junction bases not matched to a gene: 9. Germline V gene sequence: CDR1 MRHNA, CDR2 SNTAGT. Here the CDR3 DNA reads TGTGCCAGCAGTGACTCTATACAGGGGCAGAGAAGCAATCAGCCCCAGCATTTT. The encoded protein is CASSDSIQGQRSNQPQHF.

DNA for the CDR3: TGTGCCAGCAGCTCCTCAGGGTATAAACTGTTTTTT. Translated, it gives CASSSSGYKLFF. The chain joins TRBV7-9 to TRBJ1-4; D perhaps matches TRBD1 (5 bases). With 4 bases removed from V and 11 bases from J, the gap between germline ends came to 11 bases. The CDR3 consists of 12 residues. Per the germline V gene, CDR1 is SEHNR and CDR2 is FQNEAQ (reference sequence).

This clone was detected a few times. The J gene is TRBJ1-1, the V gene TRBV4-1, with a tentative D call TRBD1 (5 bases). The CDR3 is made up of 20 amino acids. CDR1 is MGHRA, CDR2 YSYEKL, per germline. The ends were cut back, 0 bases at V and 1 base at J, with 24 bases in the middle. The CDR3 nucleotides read TGCGCCAGCAGCCAAGATCTCTGGAGGGGACCGTCGACCCCGAACACTGAAGCTTTCTTT. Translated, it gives CASSQDLWRGPSTPNTEAFF.

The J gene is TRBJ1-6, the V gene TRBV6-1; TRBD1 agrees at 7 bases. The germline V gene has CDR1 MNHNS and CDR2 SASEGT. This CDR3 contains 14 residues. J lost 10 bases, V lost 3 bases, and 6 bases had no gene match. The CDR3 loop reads CASSEGSGGSPLHF. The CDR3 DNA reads TGTGCCAGCAGTGAGGGGTCAGGGGGATCACCCCTCCACTTT.

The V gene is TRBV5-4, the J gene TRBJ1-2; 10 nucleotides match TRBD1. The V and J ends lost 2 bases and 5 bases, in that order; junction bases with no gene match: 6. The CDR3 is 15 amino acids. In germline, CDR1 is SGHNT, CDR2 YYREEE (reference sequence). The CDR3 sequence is CASSLPDRGKYGYTF. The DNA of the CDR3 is TGTGCCAGCAGCTTACCGGACAGGGGGAAGTATGGCTACACCTTC. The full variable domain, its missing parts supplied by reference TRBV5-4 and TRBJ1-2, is ETGVTQSPTHLIKTRGQQVTLRCSSQSGHNTVSWYQQALGQGPQFIFQYYREEENGRGNFPPRFSGLQFPNYSSELNVNALELDDSALYLCASSLPDRGKYGYTFGSGTRLTVV.

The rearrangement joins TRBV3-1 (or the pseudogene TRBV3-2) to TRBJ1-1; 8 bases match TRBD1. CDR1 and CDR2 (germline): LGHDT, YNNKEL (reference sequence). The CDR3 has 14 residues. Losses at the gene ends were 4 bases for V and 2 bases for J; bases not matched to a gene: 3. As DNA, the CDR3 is TGTGCCAGCAGCCGACAGGGGTCCAACACTGAAGCTTTCTTT. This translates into CASSRQGSNTEAFF.

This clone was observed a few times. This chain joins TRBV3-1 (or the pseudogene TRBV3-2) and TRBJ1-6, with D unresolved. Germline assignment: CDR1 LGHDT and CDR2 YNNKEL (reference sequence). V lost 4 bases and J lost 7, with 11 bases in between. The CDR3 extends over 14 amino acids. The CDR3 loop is CASSRRAANSPLHF. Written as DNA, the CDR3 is TGTGCCAGCAGCCGGAGGGCCGCCAATTCACCCCTCCACTTT.

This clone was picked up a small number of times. In DNA form, the CDR3 reads TGTGCCACCAGCAGAGAGAGAGACCAAGAGACCCAGTACTTC. Translating gives CATSRERDQETQYF. The J gene is TRBJ2-5, the V gene TRBV15; D is uncertain. The CDR3 is 14 amino acids. Per germline, CDR1 LNHNV and CDR2 YYDKDF (reference sequence). V was cut by 0 bases and J by 0 bases, with 5 bases left in between.

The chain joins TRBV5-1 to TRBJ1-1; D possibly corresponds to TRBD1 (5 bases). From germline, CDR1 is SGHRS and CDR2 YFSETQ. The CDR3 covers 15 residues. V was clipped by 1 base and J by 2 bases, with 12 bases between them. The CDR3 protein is CASSLSTAYNTEAFF. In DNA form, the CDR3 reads TGCGCCAGCAGCTTGTCGACAGCGTACAACACTGAAGCTTTCTTT.

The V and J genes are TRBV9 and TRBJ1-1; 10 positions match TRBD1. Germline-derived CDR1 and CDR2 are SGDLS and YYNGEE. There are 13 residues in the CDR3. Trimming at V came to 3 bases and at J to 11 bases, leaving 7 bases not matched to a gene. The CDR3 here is CASSATDRGHAFF. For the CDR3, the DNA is TGTGCCAGCAGCGCCACCGACAGGGGGCATGCTTTCTTT.

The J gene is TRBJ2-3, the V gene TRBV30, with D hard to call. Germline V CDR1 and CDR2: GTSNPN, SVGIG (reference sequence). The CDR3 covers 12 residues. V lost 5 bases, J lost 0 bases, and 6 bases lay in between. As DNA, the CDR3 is TGTGCCTGGGATCATAGCACAGATACGCAGTATTTT. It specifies CAWDHSTDTQYF.

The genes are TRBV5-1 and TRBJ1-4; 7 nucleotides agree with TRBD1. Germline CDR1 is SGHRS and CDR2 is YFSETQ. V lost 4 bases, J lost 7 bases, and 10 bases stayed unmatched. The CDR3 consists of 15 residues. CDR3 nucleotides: TGCGCCAGCAGCCCACCGGGACAGCTGTCTGAAAAACTGTTTTTT. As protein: CASSPPGQLSEKLFF. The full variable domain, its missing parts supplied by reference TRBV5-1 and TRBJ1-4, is KAGVTQTPRYLIKTRGQQVTLSCSPISGHRSVSWYQQTPGQGLQFLFEYFSETQRNKGNFPGRFSGRQFSNSRSEMNVSTLELGDSALYLCASSPPGQLSEKLFFGSGTQLSVL.

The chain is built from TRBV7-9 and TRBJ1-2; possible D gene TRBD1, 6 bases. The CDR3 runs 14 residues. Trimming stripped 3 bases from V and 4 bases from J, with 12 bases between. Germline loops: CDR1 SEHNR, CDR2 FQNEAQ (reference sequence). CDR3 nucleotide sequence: TGTGCCAGCAGCTTGGACAGCCCAGTCTATGGCTACACCTTC. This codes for CASSLDSPVYGYTF.

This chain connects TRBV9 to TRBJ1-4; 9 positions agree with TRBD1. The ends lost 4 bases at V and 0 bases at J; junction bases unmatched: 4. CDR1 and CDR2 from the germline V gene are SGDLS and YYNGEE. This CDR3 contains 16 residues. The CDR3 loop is CASSRTGDATNEKLFF. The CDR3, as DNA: TGTGCCAGCAGCAGGACAGGGGACGCAACTAATGAAAAACTGTTTTTT. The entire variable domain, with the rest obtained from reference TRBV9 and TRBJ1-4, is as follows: DSGVTQTPKHLITATGQRVTLRCSPRSGDLSVYWYQQSLDQGLQFLIQYYNGEERAKGNILERFSAQQFPDLHSELNLSSLELGDSALYFCASSRTGDATNEKLFFGSGTQLSVL.

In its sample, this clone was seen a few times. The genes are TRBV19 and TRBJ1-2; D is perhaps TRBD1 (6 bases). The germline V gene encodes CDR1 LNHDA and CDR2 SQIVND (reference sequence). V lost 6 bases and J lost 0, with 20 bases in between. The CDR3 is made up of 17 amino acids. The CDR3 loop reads CASSPGTFPSANYGYTF. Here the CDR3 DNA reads TGTGCCAGTAGCCCCGGGACATTCCCCTCAGCTAACTATGGCTACACCTTC. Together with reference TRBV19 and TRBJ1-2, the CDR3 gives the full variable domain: DGGITQSPKYLFRKEGQNVTLSCEQNLNHDAMYWYRQDPGQGLRLIYYSQIVNDFQKGDIAEGYSVSREKKESFPLTVTSAQKNPTAFYLCASSPGTFPSANYGYTFGSGTRLTVV.

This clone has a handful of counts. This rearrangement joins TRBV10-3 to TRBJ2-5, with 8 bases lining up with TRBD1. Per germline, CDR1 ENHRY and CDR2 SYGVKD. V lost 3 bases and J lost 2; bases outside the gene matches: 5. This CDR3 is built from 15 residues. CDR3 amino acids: CAISEATGAQETQYF. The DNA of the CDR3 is TGTGCCATCAGTGAAGCGACAGGGGCTCAAGAGACCCAGTACTTC.

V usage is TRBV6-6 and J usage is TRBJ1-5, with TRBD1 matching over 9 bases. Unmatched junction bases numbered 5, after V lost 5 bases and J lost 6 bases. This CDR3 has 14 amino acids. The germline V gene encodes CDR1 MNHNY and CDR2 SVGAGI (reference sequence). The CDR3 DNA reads TGTGCCAGCAGTGCACAGGGGGCAGGTCAGCCCCAGCATTTT. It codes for CASSAQGAGQPQHF.

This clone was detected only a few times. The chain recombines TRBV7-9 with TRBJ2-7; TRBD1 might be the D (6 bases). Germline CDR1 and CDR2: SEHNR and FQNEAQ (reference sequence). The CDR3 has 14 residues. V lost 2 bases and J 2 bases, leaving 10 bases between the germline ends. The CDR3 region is CASSLTGPTYEQYF. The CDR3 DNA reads TGTGCCAGCAGCTTAACAGGGCCCACCTACGAGCAGTACTTC.

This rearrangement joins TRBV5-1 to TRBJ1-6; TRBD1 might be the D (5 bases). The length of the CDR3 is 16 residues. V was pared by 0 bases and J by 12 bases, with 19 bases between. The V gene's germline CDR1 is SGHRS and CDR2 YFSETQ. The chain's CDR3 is CASSLEGTGDRLPLHF. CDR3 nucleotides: TGCGCCAGCAGCTTGGAAGGGACGGGAGATCGTTTACCCCTCCACTTT.

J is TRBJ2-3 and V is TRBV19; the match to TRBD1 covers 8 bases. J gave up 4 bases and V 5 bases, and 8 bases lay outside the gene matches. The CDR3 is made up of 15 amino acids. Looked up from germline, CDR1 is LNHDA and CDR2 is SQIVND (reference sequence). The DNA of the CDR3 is TGTGCCAGTAGTCCTCGGACAGGGATGTCAGATACGCAGTATTTT. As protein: CASSPRTGMSDTQYF.

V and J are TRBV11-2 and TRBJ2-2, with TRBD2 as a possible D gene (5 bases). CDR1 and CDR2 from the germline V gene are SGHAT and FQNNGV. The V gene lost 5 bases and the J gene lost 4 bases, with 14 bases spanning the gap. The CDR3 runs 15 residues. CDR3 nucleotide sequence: TGTGCCAGCAGCGCTGCGGGTAGAACCACCGGGGAGCTGTTTTTT. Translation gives CASSAAGRTTGELFF.

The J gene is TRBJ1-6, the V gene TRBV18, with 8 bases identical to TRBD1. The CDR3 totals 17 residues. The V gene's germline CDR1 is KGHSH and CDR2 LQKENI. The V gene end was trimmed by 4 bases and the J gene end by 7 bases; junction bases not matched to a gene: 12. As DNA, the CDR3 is TGTGCCAGCTCACTCGCTCAGGGGGCGCCCGGGAATTCACCCCTCCACTTT. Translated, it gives CASSLAQGAPGNSPLHF.

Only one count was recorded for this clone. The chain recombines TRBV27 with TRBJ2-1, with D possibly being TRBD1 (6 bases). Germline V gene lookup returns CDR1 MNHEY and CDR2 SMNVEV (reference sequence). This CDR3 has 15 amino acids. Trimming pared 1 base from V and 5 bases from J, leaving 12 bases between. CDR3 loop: CASSLFRTANNEQFF. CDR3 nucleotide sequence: TGTGCCAGCAGTTTATTTCGGACAGCCAACAATGAGCAGTTCTTC.

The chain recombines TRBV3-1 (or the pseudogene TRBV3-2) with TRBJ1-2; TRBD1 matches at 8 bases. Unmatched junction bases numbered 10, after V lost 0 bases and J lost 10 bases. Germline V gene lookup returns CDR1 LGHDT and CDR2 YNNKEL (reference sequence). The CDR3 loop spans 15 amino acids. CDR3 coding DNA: TGTGCCAGCAGCCAAGAGGACAGGGCTTCCGGATTCTACACCTTC. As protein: CASSQEDRASGFYTF.

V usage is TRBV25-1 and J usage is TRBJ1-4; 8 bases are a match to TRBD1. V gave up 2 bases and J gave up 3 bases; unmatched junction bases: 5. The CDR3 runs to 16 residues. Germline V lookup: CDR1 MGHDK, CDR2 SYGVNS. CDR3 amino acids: CASSEDQGASNEKLFF. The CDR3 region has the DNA TGTGCCAGCAGTGAAGACCAGGGGGCTTCTAATGAAAAACTGTTTTTT.

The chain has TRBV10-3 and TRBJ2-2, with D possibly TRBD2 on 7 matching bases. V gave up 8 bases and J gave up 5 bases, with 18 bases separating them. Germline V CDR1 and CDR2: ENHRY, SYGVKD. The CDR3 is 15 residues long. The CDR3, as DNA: TGTGCCATCGGCGGTGGGGGGGCTCAGACCGGGGAGCTGTTTTTT. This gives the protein CAIGGGGAQTGELFF.

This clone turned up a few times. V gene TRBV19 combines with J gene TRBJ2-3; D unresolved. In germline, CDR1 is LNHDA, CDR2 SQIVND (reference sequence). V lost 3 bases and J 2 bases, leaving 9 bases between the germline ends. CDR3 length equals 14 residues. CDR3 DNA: TGTGCCAGTAGTATCAACAGAGCCACAGATACGCAGTATTTT. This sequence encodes CASSINRATDTQYF.